This T cell receptor (beta chain) was sequenced for a study of T-cell reconstitution after alpha-beta-depleted transplantation in children. Library preparation (for TCRbeta) was performed with unique molecular identifiers. TCRdb re-analysed the PCR reads in MiXCR, keeping a single row per CDR3 protein. Among about 120,000 distinct CDR3 sequences listed, over 9% were seen once. The CDR3 has 17 amino acids. In germline, CDR1 is MNHNS, CDR2 SASEGT. The V gene lost 3 bases and the J gene lost 4 bases, with 19 bases spanning the gap. This clonotype has at least ten counts. V and J are TRBV6-1 and TRBJ1-5; D is perhaps TRBD1 (5 bases). The specimen comprised PBMCs from the stem cell graft donor, sampled from the stem cell graft. The sequence was collected from a human donor who donated a stem cell graft to a child with acute lymphoblastic leukemia. The CDR3: CASSDDGTGGPNQPQHF. As DNA, the CDR3 is TGTGCCAGCAGTGACGATGGAACAGGAGGTCCTAATCAGCCCCAGCATTTT.